A single sample gave rise to the 22 T cell receptor beta chains below, sequenced in a study of identical twins. TCRdb re-analysed the 5' RACE reads in MiXCR, keeping a single row per CDR3 protein. Among about 460,000 distinct CDR3 sequences listed, around 14% were seen once. This sample was also put to use in a study of yellow fever vaccine responses in identical twins.

The sample was CD4+ T cells sorted from blood. The receptors were gathered from a woman aged 18 to 35 in good health.

This clonotype was seen ten or more times. The chain has TRBV12-3 or TRBV12-4 and TRBJ2-2; D not resolved. V was shortened by 1 base and J by 0 bases, with 3 bases between the two germline ends. CDR3 size: 14 residues. The CDR3 sequence is CASSLGTNTGELFF. The CDR3 region has the DNA TGTGCCAGCAGTTTAGGGACGAACACCGGGGAGCTGTTTTTT.

This clonotype was counted a few times. V usage is TRBV12-3 or TRBV12-4 and J usage is TRBJ1-5, with 9 bases lining up with TRBD1. V trimming: 6 bases; J trimming: 6 bases; junction bases outside the gene matches: 6. The CDR3 is 14 residues long. The CDR3, as DNA: TGTGCCAGCAGCACGGACAGGGGCGGTCAGCCCCAGCATTTT. Its protein product is CASSTDRGGQPQHF.

This chain uses TRBV3-1 with TRBJ2-7; 9 bases fit TRBD2. With 2 bases clipped from V and 7 bases from J, the junction kept 6 bases outside the gene matches. The CDR3 has 14 amino acids. The germline V gene has CDR1 LGHDT and CDR2 YNNKEL (reference sequence). The DNA for the CDR3 is TGTGCCAGCAGCCAACAGGGACTAGCTCGTGAGCAGTACTTC. Amino acids: CASSQQGLAREQYF.

The J gene is TRBJ1-4, the V gene TRBV18; D not certain. The CDR3 length is 19 residues. V gave up 3 bases and J gave up 7 bases, with 27 bases separating them. Germline V gives CDR1 KGHSH, CDR2 LQKENI. CDR3 sequence reads: CASSPLFWQEERLFEKLFF. The CDR3 DNA reads as TGTGCCAGCTCACCGCTCTTTTGGCAGGAAGAGCGTTTGTTTGAAAAACTGTTTTTT.

This clonotype has at least ten counts. The rearrangement joins TRBV10-3 to TRBJ2-1, with D perhaps matching TRBD1 (6 bases). V lost 2 bases, J lost 8 bases, and 13 bases lay in between. The CDR3 has 14 residues. CDR1 ENHRY and CDR2 SYGVKD come from the germline V gene. The DNA of the CDR3 is TGTGCCATCAGTGAGGGGGGCGCGATCGATGAGCAGTTCTTC. This gives the protein CAISEGGAIDEQFF.

The rearrangement links TRBV12-3 or TRBV12-4 to TRBJ2-2; maybe TRBD1 (6 bases). This CDR3 is 16 amino acids long. The V end was cut by 2 bases, the J end by 1 base, with 11 bases between. The CDR3 spells CASSLTWGRNTGELFF. The CDR3 DNA is TGTGCCAGCAGTTTAACTTGGGGGCGGAACACCGGGGAGCTGTTTTTT.

In this sample, this clonotype turned up a few times. J is TRBJ1-1 and V is TRBV20-1; maybe TRBD1 (5 bases). The CDR3 loop spans 15 amino acids. Germline V gene sequence: CDR1 DFQATT, CDR2 SNEGSKA (reference sequence). Trimming pared 3 bases from V and 10 bases from J, leaving 24 bases between. CDR3 coding DNA: TGCAGTGCTAGCCCCCCGAGGGTCCTATCTCAGGGAGCTTTCTTT. It specifies CSASPPRVLSQGAFF.

CDR3 sequence: CASSSRFHEQYF. Written as DNA, the CDR3 is TGTGCCAGCAGTTCGAGGTTCCACGAGCAGTACTTC. J is TRBJ2-7 and V is TRBV28; D ambiguous. CDR1 is MDHEN and CDR2 is SYDVKM in the germline V gene. The ends were cut back, 4 bases at V and 5 bases at J, with 9 bases in the middle. This CDR3 spans 12 amino acids.

The table lists this clonotype with many counts. CDR3 sequence reads: CSVDSGSHEQYF. The CDR3 DNA sequence: TGCAGCGTTGACTCTGGGTCCCACGAGCAGTACTTC. The V call is TRBV29-1, the J call TRBJ2-7, with unresolved D. CDR1 is SQVTM and CDR2 is ANQGSEA in the germline V gene. Trimming cost V 3 bases and J 5 bases, with 11 bases left between them. This CDR3 comprises 12 residues.

This rearrangement joins TRBV7-6 to TRBJ2-5, with TRBD2 identical over 15 bases. The length of the CDR3 is 19 residues. J gave up 5 bases and V 4 bases, and 14 bases lay outside the gene matches. Germline values: CDR1 SGHVS, CDR2 FNYEAQ. The CDR3: CASSSYPGGLAGGMETQYF. Here the CDR3 DNA reads TGTGCCAGCAGCTCCTACCCGGGGGGACTAGCGGGGGGAATGGAGACCCAGTACTTC.

This clonotype was seen only a few times. The chain links TRBV27 to TRBJ2-7; D remains ambiguous. Germline lookup yields CDR1 MNHEY and CDR2 SMNVEV (reference sequence). The CDR3 has 14 amino acids. The V end was cut by 4 bases, the J end by 0 bases, with 10 bases between. The CDR3 region has the DNA TGTGCCAGCAGTTCCAAGATCTCCTCCTACGAGCAGTACTTC. Translated: CASSSKISSYEQYF.

The chain uses TRBV29-1 and TRBJ2-1; 7 bases align to TRBD2. The CDR3 spans 14 residues. V was clipped by 1 base and J by 3 bases; unmatched bases: 3. The V gene's germline CDR1 is SQVTM and CDR2 ANQGSEA. CDR3 sequence: CSVEVGTNYNEQFF. The CDR3 nucleotides are TGCAGCGTTGAAGTCGGGACTAACTACAATGAGCAGTTCTTC.

The sample holds a few counts of this clonotype. The DNA of the CDR3 is TGCAGTGCTTCAGCGGGAGGATGGGGGCAGTTCTTC. Protein: CSASAGGWGQFF. The genes are TRBV20-1 and TRBJ2-1; 9 bases fit TRBD2. V shed 5 bases, J shed 12 bases, and the junction held 8 bases outside the gene matches. The length of the CDR3 is 12 residues. Germline V gene sequence: CDR1 DFQATT, CDR2 SNEGSKA (reference sequence).

The chain recombines TRBV20-1 with TRBJ1-2; D ambiguous. Germline CDR1 reads DFQATT; CDR2 reads SNEGSKA (reference sequence). V lost 1 base and J 1 base, leaving 13 bases between the germline ends. This CDR3 has 15 residues. CDR3 in amino acids: CSARAPQVLNYGYTF. The CDR3 DNA reads as TGCAGTGCTAGAGCTCCCCAAGTCCTTAACTATGGCTACACCTTC.

The chain couples TRBV12-3 or TRBV12-4 to TRBJ2-5, with TRBD1 matching 11 bases. The CDR3 runs to 16 residues. The V gene end was trimmed by 6 bases and the J gene end by 5 bases; junction bases not matched to a gene: 11. CDR3 coding DNA: TGTGCCAGCAGCCCTCATCCGGGACAGGGGGGGGAGACCCAGTACTTC. As protein: CASSPHPGQGGETQYF.

The chain recombines TRBV29-1 with TRBJ1-1; D ambiguous. Germline-derived CDR1 and CDR2 are SQVTM and ANQGSEA. The CDR3 extends over 12 amino acids. The V end was cut by 4 bases, the J end by 5 bases, with 11 bases between. DNA of the CDR3: TGCAGCGTTGTGAAGGTAAGGACTGAAGCTTTCTTT. It codes for CSVVKVRTEAFF.

This clonotype was counted ten times or more. J is TRBJ2-3 and V is TRBV4-2; 10 bases align to TRBD2. Unmatched junction bases numbered 9, after V lost 5 bases and J lost 7 bases. Germline V lookup: CDR1 LGHNA, CDR2 YNFKEQ. The CDR3 spans 15 residues. The CDR3 here is CASSGPGLARNTQYF. The CDR3 DNA reads as TGTGCCAGCAGCGGACCGGGACTAGCGCGGAATACGCAGTATTTT.

The V call is TRBV28, the J call TRBJ2-2, with D possibly TRBD1 on 6 matching bases. V lost 7 bases to trimming and J lost 1 base, with 10 bases between them. This CDR3 region has 14 residues. Germline V gene sequence: CDR1 MDHEN, CDR2 SYDVKM. Here the CDR3 reads CASMTGWNTGELFF. CDR3 DNA sequence: TGTGCCAGCATGACAGGATGGAACACCGGGGAGCTGTTTTTT.

This rearrangement joins TRBV4-3 to TRBJ2-7; D not resolved. Germline-derived CDR1 and CDR2 are LGHNA and YSLEER. V was cut by 0 bases and J by 2 bases, with 11 bases left in between. The CDR3 contains 15 residues. The CDR3 protein is CASSQDGVAPYEQYF. The CDR3 nucleotides read TGCGCCAGCAGCCAAGATGGGGTAGCCCCCTACGAGCAGTACTTC.

The chain uses TRBV27 and TRBJ2-1; the D is unclear. This CDR3 is 12 amino acids long. Germline V gives CDR1 MNHEY, CDR2 SMNVEV (reference sequence). Trimming cost V 2 bases and J 9 bases, with 8 bases left between them. CDR3 sequence: CASSLMVGEQFF. The CDR3 region has the DNA TGTGCCAGCAGTTTAATGGTCGGTGAGCAGTTCTTC.

The CDR3, as DNA: TGTGCCTGGAGCCCCCATAACACTGAAGCTTTCTTT. It codes for CAWSPHNTEAFF. The chain is built from TRBV30 and TRBJ1-1; D is uncertain. The CDR3 extends over 12 amino acids. The V and J ends lost 3 bases and 2 bases respectively, with 7 bases between them. Germline CDR1 reads GTSNPN; CDR2 reads SVGIG (reference sequence).

The V and J genes are TRBV7-2 and TRBJ1-5; maybe TRBD1 (5 bases). With 1 base removed from V and 9 bases from J, the gap between germline ends came to 13 bases. CDR3 length equals 14 residues. Germline assignment: CDR1 SGHTA and CDR2 FQGNSA. The CDR3 protein is CASSLVDKGWPQHF. In DNA form, the CDR3 reads TGTGCCAGCAGCTTAGTGGACAAAGGATGGCCCCAGCATTTT.